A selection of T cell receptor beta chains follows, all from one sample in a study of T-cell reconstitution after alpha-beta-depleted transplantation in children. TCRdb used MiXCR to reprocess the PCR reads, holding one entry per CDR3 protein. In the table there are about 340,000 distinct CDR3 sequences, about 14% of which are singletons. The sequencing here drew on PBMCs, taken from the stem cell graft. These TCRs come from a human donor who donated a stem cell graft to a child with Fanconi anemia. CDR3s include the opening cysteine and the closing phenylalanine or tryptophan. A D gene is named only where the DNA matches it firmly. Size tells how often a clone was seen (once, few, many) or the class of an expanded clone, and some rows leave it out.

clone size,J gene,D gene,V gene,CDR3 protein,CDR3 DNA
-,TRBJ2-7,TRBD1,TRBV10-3,CAISVIDRGPVEQYF,TGTGCCATCAGTGTCATTGACAGGGGGCCTGTCGAGCAGTACTTC
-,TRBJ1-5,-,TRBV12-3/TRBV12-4,CASSRLVLGSGNQPQHF,TGTGCCAGCAGCCGCCTCGTTTTGGGGTCGGGCAATCAGCCACAGCATTTT
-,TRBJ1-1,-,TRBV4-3,CASSQVQATEAFF,TGCGCCAGCAGCCAAGTTCAGGCCACTGAAGCTTTCTTT
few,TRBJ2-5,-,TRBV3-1,CASSQDRLATQYF,TGTGCCAGCAGCCAAGACCGACTTGCGACCCAGTACTTC
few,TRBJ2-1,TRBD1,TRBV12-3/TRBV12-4,CASSLDRDSGEQFF,TGTGCCAGCAGTTTGGACAGGGACTCTGGTGAGCAGTTCTTC
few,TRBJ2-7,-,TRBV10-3,CAISETEDEQYF,TGTGCCATCAGTGAGACGGAGGACGAGCAGTACTTC
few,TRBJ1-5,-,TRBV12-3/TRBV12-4,CASRLIFGRIQGSSNQPQHF,TGTGCCAGCAGATTAATTTTTGGGCGAATACAGGGTTCTAGCAATCAGCCCCAGCATTTT
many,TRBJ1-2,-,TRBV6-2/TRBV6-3,CASSYYSADGYTF,TGTGCCAGCAGTTATTATTCCGCCGATGGCTACACCTTC
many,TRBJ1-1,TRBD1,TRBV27,CASRRMGQGTEAFF,TGTGCCAGCAGAAGAATGGGACAGGGAACTGAAGCTTTCTTT
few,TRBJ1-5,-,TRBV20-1,CSAPEIQGSGVGNQPQHF,TGCAGTGCTCCGGAAATACAGGGTTCAGGCGTCGGCAATCAGCCCCAGCATTTT
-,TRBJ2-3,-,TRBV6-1,CASRTYGRGRADTQYF,TGTGCCAGCAGAACCTACGGCCGGGGGCGTGCAGATACGCAGTATTTT
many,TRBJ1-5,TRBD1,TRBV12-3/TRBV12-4,CASRSGTGGGQPQHF,TGTGCCAGCAGGTCCGGGACAGGGGGCGGTCAGCCCCAGCATTTT
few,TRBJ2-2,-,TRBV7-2,CASSPLRQSGELFF,TGTGCCAGCAGCCCCCTCCGACAGTCCGGGGAGCTGTTTTTT
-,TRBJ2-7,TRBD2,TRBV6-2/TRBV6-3,CASSYPREGPANEQYF,TGTGCCAGCAGTTACCCCAGGGAGGGGCCAGCCAACGAGCAGTACTTC
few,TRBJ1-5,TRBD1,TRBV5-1,CASSSGEGQAIF,TGCGCCAGCAGCAGCGGGGAAGGACAGGCCATTTTT
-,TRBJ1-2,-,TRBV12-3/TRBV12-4,CASSPDPWRVANYGYTF,TGTGCCAGCAGCCCTGACCCCTGGAGGGTAGCTAACTATGGCTACACCTTC
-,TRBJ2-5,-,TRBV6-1,CASRRDHLGETQYF,TGTGCCAGCAGGCGAGACCACCTCGGGGAGACCCAGTACTTC
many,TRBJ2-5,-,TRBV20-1,CSASGEWQETQYF,TGCAGTGCTAGCGGGGAGTGGCAAGAGACCCAGTACTTC
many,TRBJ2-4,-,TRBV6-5,CASSYSGTALAKNIQYF,TGTGCCAGCAGTTACTCAGGGACCGCCCTAGCCAAAAACATTCAGTACTTC
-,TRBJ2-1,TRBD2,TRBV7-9,CASSSTFSGGINEQFF,TGTGCCAGCAGCTCAACGTTTAGCGGGGGGATCAATGAGCAGTTCTTC
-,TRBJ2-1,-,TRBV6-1,CASSALVRSYNEQFF,TGTGCCAGCAGTGCCCTAGTTCGCTCCTACAATGAGCAGTTCTTC
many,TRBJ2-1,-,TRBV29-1,CSVALRQVNNEQFF,TGCAGCGTTGCTCTACGGCAGGTCAACAATGAGCAGTTCTTC
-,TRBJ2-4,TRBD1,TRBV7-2,CASSPGTGIGKNIQYF,TGTGCCAGCAGCCCCGGGACAGGGATAGGCAAAAACATTCAGTACTTC
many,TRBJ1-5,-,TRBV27,CASSPRSVGNQPQHF,TGTGCCAGCAGTCCCAGAAGTGTTGGCAATCAGCCCCAGCATTTT
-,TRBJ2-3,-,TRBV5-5,CASSLSSSDTQYF,TGTGCCAGCAGCTTGTCAAGCTCTGATACGCAGTATTTT
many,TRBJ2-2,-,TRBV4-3,CASRGGGSTGELFF,TGCGCCAGCAGGGGCGGTGGGAGCACCGGGGAGCTGTTTTTT
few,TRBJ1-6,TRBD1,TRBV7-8,CASSPGTVHSPLHF,TGTGCCAGCAGCCCAGGGACAGTTCATTCACCCCTCCACTTT
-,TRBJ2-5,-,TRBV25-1,CASSAFDLQETQYF,TGTGCCAGCAGTGCTTTCGACCTTCAAGAGACCCAGTACTTC
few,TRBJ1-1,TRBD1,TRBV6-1,CASTTPRRGHTEAFF,TGTGCCAGCACTACACCGAGGAGGGGGCATACTGAAGCTTTCTTT
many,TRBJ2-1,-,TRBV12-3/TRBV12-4,CASCAWTPCNEQFF,TGTGCCAGCTGTGCGTGGACTCCGTGCAATGAGCAGTTCTTC
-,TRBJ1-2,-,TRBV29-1,CSVGLANYGYTF,TGCAGCGTCGGATTAGCTAACTATGGCTACACCTTC
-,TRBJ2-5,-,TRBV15,CATSSAKEGVPETQYF,TGTGCCACCAGCAGCGCGAAGGAAGGGGTTCCAGAGACCCAGTACTTC
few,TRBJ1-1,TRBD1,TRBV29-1,CNAKGQGRTEAFF,TGCAACGCTAAGGGACAGGGAAGGACTGAAGCTTTCTTT
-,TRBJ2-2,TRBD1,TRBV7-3,CASSGDRSNTGELFF,TGTGCCAGCAGCGGGGACAGGTCGAACACCGGGGAGCTGTTTTTT
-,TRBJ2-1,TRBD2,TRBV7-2,CASSLRGVKGHEQFF,TGTGCCAGCAGCTTACGGGGGGTGAAAGGGCATGAGCAGTTCTTC
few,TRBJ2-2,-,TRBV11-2,CASSWDPSGELFF,TGTGCCAGCAGCTGGGACCCATCCGGGGAGCTGTTTTTT
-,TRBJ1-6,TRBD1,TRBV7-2,CASSLQGQGSGSPLHF,TGTGCCAGCAGTCTACAGGGACAGGGGAGCGGTTCACCCCTCCACTTT
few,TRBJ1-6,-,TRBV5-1,CASSRGADSPLHF,TGCGCCAGCAGTCGGGGGGCGGATTCACCCCTCCACTTT
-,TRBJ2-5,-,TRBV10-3,CATRQTQETQYF,TGTGCCACCCGACAGACCCAAGAGACCCAGTACTTC
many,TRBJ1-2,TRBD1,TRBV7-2,CASSQSGGQYDYGYTF,TGTGCCAGCAGCCAATCCGGGGGACAGTATGACTATGGCTACACCTTC
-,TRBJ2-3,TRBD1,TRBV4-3,CASRKSTGASTDTQYF,TGCGCCAGCAGGAAAAGTACAGGGGCCAGCACAGATACGCAGTATTTT
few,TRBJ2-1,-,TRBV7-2,CASSLKVPGEFF,TGTGCCAGCAGCTTAAAGGTACCTGGCGAGTTCTTC
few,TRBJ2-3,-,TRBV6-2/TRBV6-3,CASRPVVERIPDTQYF,TGTGCCAGCAGGCCTGTGGTGGAGCGAATCCCAGATACGCAGTATTTT
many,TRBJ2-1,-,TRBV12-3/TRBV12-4,CASSFTSPYNEQFF,TGTGCCAGCAGTTTCACTAGCCCCTACAATGAGCAGTTCTTC
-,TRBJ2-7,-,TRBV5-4,CASSHGGASSYEQYF,TGTGCCAGCAGCCATGGCGGGGCCAGCTCCTACGAGCAGTACTTC
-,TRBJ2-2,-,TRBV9,CASSVSRGNTGELFF,TGTGCCAGCAGCGTATCACGGGGGAACACCGGGGAGCTGTTTTTT
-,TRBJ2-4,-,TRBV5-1,CASSITGAKNIQYF,TGCGCCAGCAGCATAACAGGGGCCAAAAACATTCAGTACTTC
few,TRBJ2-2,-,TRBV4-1,CASSQDPPGQGTGELFF,TGCGCCAGCAGCCAAGATCCCCCAGGGCAGGGCACCGGGGAGCTGTTTTTT
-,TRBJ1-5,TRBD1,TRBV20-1,CSARAPGTGRSQPQHF,TGCAGTGCTAGAGCCCCCGGGACAGGGAGGAGTCAGCCCCAGCATTTT
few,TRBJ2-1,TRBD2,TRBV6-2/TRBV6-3,CASSILAEFNEQFF,TGTGCCAGCAGTATACTAGCGGAGTTCAATGAGCAGTTCTTC
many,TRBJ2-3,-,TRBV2,CASSLPRGQGYF,TGTGCCAGCAGTCTTCCAAGGGGTCAGGGGTATTTT
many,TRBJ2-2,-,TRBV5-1,CASTRDGVTGELFF,TGCGCCAGCACTCGGGACGGAGTTACCGGGGAGCTGTTTTTT
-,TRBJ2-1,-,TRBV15,CATSRVFGVSYNEQFF,TGTGCCACCAGCAGAGTTTTTGGGGTCTCCTACAATGAGCAGTTCTTC
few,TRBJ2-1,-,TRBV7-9,CASSLGGPIIF,TGTGCCAGCAGCTTGGGGGGCCCCATCATCTTC
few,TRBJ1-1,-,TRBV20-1,CSARHRNTEAFF,TGCAGTGCTAGACATAGGAACACTGAAGCTTTCTTT
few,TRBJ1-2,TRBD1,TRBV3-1,CASSQGTGGSYGYTF,TGTGCCAGCAGCCAAGGGACAGGGGGCAGCTATGGCTACACCTTC
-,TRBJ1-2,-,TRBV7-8,CASSLARLSSNYGYTF,TGTGCCAGCAGCTTAGCGCGCTTATCCTCTAACTATGGCTACACCTTC
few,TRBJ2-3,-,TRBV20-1,CSVQLYRDPDTQYF,TGCAGTGTTCAACTCTACAGGGACCCAGATACGCAGTATTTT
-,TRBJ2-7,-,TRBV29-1,CSVGLNSEQYF,TGCAGCGTAGGGCTGAACTCCGAGCAGTACTTC
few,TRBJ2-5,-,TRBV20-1,CSARARGQTQYF,TGCAGTGCTAGAGCAAGGGGTCAGACCCAGTACTTC